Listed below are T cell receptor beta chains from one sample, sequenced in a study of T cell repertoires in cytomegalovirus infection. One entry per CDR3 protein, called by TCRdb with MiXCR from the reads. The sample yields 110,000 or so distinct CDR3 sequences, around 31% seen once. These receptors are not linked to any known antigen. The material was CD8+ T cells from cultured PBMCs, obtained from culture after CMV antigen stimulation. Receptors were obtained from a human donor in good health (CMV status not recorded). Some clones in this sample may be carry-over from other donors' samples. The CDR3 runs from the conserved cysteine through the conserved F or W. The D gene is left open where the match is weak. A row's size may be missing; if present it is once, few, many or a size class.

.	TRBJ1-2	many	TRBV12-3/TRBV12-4	CASSQSNYGYTF	TGTGCCAGCAGTCAAAGCAACTATGGCTACACCTTC
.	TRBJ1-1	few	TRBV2	CATPWAGANTEAFF	TGTGCCACCCCGTGGGCTGGGGCAAACACTGAAGCTTTCTTT
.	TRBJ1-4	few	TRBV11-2	CASSPAFGEKLFF	TGTGCCAGCAGCCCCGCCTTTGGGGAAAAACTGTTTTTT
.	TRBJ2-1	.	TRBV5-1	CASKREGGLYNEQFF	TGCGCCAGTAAACGTGAGGGGGGGTTATACAATGAGCAGTTCTTC
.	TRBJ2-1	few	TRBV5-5	CASVRDQQFF	TGTGCCAGCGTCAGGGACCAGCAGTTCTTC
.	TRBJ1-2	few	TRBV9	CASSDYGNYGYTF	TGTGCCAGCAGCGACTACGGCAACTATGGCTACACCTTC
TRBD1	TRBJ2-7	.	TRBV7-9	CASSSASTPDRVYEQYF	TGTGCCAGCAGCTCAGCGAGTACCCCGGACAGGGTGTACGAGCAGTACTTC
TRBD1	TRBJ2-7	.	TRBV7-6	CASSPRTGSYEQYF	TGTGCCAGCAGCCCTCGGACAGGTTCCTACGAGCAGTACTTC
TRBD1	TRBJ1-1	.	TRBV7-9	CASSHTPGGKAEAFF	TGTGCCAGCAGTCACACACCAGGGGGCAAGGCTGAAGCTTTCTTT
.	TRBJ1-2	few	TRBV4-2	CASSQDERGHGYTF	TGTGCCAGCAGCCAAGATGAAAGAGGGCATGGCTACACCTTC
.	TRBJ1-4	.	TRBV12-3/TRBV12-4	CASSPSDRTNEKLFF	TGTGCCAGCAGTCCGTCCGACAGGACTAATGAAAAACTGTTTTTT
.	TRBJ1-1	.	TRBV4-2	CASSPGRAVSEAFF	TGTGCCAGCAGCCCCGGGAGGGCGGTCTCTGAAGCTTTCTTT
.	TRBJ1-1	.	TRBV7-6	CASSLAQDTEAFF	TGTGCCAGCAGCTTAGCGCAGGACACTGAAGCTTTCTTT
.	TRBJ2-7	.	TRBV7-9	CASSPRSSAPEQYF	TGTGCCAGCAGCCCCCGGTCCTCGGCCCCCGAGCAGTACTTC
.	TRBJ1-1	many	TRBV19	CASSIGSYTEAFF	TGTGCCAGTAGTATCGGCAGTTACACTGAAGCTTTCTTT
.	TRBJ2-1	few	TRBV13	CASSYPTAYMVNEQFF	TGTGCCAGCAGCTACCCTACTGCCTACATGGTGAATGAGCAGTTCTTC
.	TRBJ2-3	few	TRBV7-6	CASSSTTTGTDTQYF	TGTGCCAGCAGTTCGACCACGACGGGCACAGATACGCAGTATTTT
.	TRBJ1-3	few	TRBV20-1	CSARAYGDRRNTIYF	TGCAGTGCTAGAGCCTACGGGGACCGCAGAAACACCATATATTTT